Below are 12 T cell receptor beta chains sequenced from a single sample in a study of regulatory T cells in long-lasting Graves disease. As for time point: persistent/refractory GD, antithyroid drugs over 5 years with positive TRAb. PBMCs provided the RNA from which the TCR library was made. To make TCR beta libraries, researchers used iRepertoire HTBI primers and Arm-PCR of CDR3 regions. TCRdb fed the multiplex PCR reads into MiXCR, producing one record per CDR3 protein. The top ten clones hold around a quarter of a sample with a few hundred thousand distinct CDR3 sequences, roughly 23% of them seen once. Sequenced material: peripheral blood mononuclear cells (PBMCs), taken when the disease was refractory, from a patient treated with antithyroid drugs. The source of these receptors is a woman aged 35 to 49 with Graves disease.

This clonotype turned up a few times. The chain carries TRBV7-8 and TRBJ2-5, with D possibly being TRBD2 (5 bases). The V and J ends lost 1 base and 6 bases respectively, with 24 bases between them. This CDR3 region has 18 residues. Germline-derived CDR1 and CDR2 are SGHVS and FQNEAQ. The CDR3 DNA reads as TGTGCCAGCAGCTTAGAGTGGAGCGAACTAGTCGATGTAAAGACCCAGTACTTC. It is translated as CASSLEWSELVDVKTQYF. Together with reference TRBV7-8 and TRBJ2-5, the CDR3 gives the full variable domain: GAGVSQSPRYKVAKRGQDVALRCDPISGHVSLFWYQQALGQGPEFLTYFQNEAQLDKSGLPSDRFFAERPEGSVSTLKIQRTQQEDSAVYLCASSLEWSELVDVKTQYFGPGTRLLVL.

This clonotype was found many times. This chain connects TRBV12-3 or TRBV12-4 to TRBJ1-5, with D maybe TRBD1 (6 bases). This CDR3 spans 12 amino acids. Trimming took off 6 bases at V and 7 bases at J, with 10 bases between the two ends. This chain's CDR3 is CASSNREQPQHF. The CDR3 bases are TGTGCCAGCAGCAACAGGGAACAGCCCCAGCATTTT.

This clonotype was counted ten times or more. The J gene is TRBJ2-7, the V gene TRBV28, with D unclear. Trimming pared 5 bases from V and 6 bases from J, leaving 14 bases between. This CDR3 region has 13 residues. CDR1 is MDHEN, CDR2 SYDVKM, per germline. This chain's CDR3 is CASSPPGLGEQYF. DNA of the CDR3: TGTGCCAGCAGTCCCCCCGGCCTTGGCGAGCAGTACTTC. The full variable domain, in which reference TRBV28 and TRBJ2-7 provide the parts outside the CDR3, is DVKVTQSSRYLVKRTGEKVFLECVQDMDHENMFWYRQDPGLGLRLIYFSYDVKMKEKGDIPEGYSVSREKKERFSLILESASTNQTSMYLCASSPPGLGEQYFGPGTRLTVT.

The chain couples TRBV9 to TRBJ2-6; 7 bases align to TRBD2. Looked up from germline, CDR1 is SGDLS and CDR2 is YYNGEE. Unmatched junction bases numbered 5, after V lost 4 bases and J lost 4 bases. The CDR3 is made up of 15 amino acids. This CDR3 reads CASSWGGTGANVLTF. The CDR3, as DNA: TGTGCCAGCAGCTGGGGAGGGACCGGGGCCAACGTCCTGACTTTC.

This clonotype was counted a few times. The chain employs TRBV29-1 and TRBJ2-7, with D perhaps matching TRBD1 (5 bases). The V and J ends lost 3 bases and 6 bases respectively, with 12 bases between them. CDR1 is SQVTM, CDR2 ANQGSEA, per germline. The CDR3 has 12 amino acids. In DNA form, the CDR3 reads TGCAGCGTTGAGTTTCAGGGCGTCGAGCAGTACTTC. This sequence encodes CSVEFQGVEQYF.

The chain uses TRBV20-1 and TRBJ1-1; no clear D. This CDR3 comprises 14 residues. V gave up 0 bases and J gave up 5 bases, with 13 bases separating them. Germline assignment: CDR1 DFQATT and CDR2 SNEGSKA (reference sequence). The CDR3 is CSARDVNMWTEAFF. In DNA, the CDR3 is TGCAGTGCTAGAGACGTCAACATGTGGACTGAAGCTTTCTTT.

The chain combines TRBV5-1 with TRBJ2-1; 10 bases are shared with TRBD2. The CDR3 runs to 16 residues. V was clipped by 4 bases and J by 8 bases; unmatched bases: 12. Germline V CDR1 and CDR2: SGHRS, YFSETQ. CDR3 DNA: TGCGCCAGCAGCCCTTCCCTAGCGGGAGTAAAACATGAGCAGTTCTTC. This translates into CASSPSLAGVKHEQFF.

Points on this clonotype: A much larger clone sits a single nucleotide away, making a read error possible. The genes are TRBV12-3 or TRBV12-4 and TRBJ2-7, with D possibly matching TRBD2 (5 bases). This CDR3 comprises 11 residues. CDR3 in amino acids: CAGSSRGEQYF. CDR3 sequence (DNA): TGTGCCGGCAGTTCGCGAGGGGAGCAGTACTTC.

The rearrangement links TRBV18 to TRBJ2-5, with 11 bases identical to TRBD2. This CDR3 region has 15 residues. Unmatched junction bases numbered 1, after V lost 3 bases and J lost 1 base. Germline V gene sequence: CDR1 KGHSH, CDR2 LQKENI. CDR3 bases: TGTGCCAGCTCACCGACTAGCGGGGCCCAAGAGACCCAGTACTTC. This translates into CASSPTSGAQETQYF.

This clonotype was seen a handful of times. The chain carries TRBV29-1 and TRBJ1-2; D unclear. Trimming stripped 4 bases from V and 3 bases from J, with 9 bases between. Germline V gives CDR1 SQVTM, CDR2 ANQGSEA. The CDR3 is 12 residues long. The CDR3 sequence is CSVVLADYGYTF. The CDR3 region has the DNA TGCAGCGTTGTTCTGGCAGACTATGGCTACACCTTC.

In regard to this clonotype: A read error may explain this, as a much larger clone is one base away. The chain uses TRBV6-1 and TRBJ2-7, with D possibly being TRBD1 or TRBD2 (5 bases each). Trimming left V 11 bases short and J 1 base short, with 15 bases between. There are 13 residues in the CDR3. The germline CDR1 and CDR2 sequences are MNHNS and SASEGT. CDR3 nucleotides: TGTGCCGGCACGGAGGACATATCCTACGAGCAGTACTTC. Translation: CAGTEDISYEQYF.

The chain has TRBV3-1 and TRBJ2-7, with D possibly being TRBD1 (6 bases). Deletions cut 1 base from V and 2 bases from J, with 15 bases between. The V gene's germline CDR1 is LGHDT and CDR2 YNNKEL (reference sequence). CDR3 length equals 16 residues. This CDR3 reads CASSQGVIGGAYEQYF. The CDR3, as DNA: TGTGCCAGCAGCCAAGGGGTCATAGGGGGAGCCTACGAGCAGTACTTC.